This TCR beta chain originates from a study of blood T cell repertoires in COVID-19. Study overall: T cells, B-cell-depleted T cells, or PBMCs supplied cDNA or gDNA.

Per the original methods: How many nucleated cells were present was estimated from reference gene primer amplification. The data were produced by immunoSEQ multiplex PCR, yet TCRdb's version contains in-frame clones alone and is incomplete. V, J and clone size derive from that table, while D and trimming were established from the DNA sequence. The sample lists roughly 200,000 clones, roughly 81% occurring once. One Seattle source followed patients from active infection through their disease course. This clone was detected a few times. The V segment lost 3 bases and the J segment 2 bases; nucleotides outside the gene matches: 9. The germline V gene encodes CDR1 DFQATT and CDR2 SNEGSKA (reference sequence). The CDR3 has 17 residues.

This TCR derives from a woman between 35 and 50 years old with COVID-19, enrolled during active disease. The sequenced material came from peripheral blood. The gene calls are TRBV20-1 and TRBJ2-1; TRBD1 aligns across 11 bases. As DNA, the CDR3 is TGCAGTGCTAGTAAATGGGGACAGGGGGTCCCCTACAATGAGCAGTTCTTC. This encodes CSASKWGQGVPYNEQFF.